The 7 T cell receptor beta chains below come from one sample, sequenced in a study of shared clonotypes between healthy human individuals. Sequenced by immunoSEQ multiplex PCR; TCRdb stores in-frame clones only, minus some. This table holds roughly 2.2 million clones, 85% to 95% found once. Sequenced material: naive CD4+ T cells from PBMCs. The subset was: CD45RA+ positively selected. The receptors derive from a man younger than 35 in good health. Some clones in this sample may be carry-over from other donors' samples.

V and J are TRBV5-1 and TRBJ2-1; 11 bases match TRBD2. Looked up from germline, CDR1 is SGHRS and CDR2 is YFSETQ. V gave up 7 bases and J gave up 2 bases; unmatched junction bases: 5. The CDR3 is 15 residues long. CDR3 sequence (DNA): TGCGCCAGCGAGCTACTAGCGGGAGCCTACAATGAGCAGTTCTTC. It codes for CASELLAGAYNEQFF.

The sample holds one count of this clone. J is TRBJ1-5 and V is TRBV28; TRBD1 agrees at 7 bases. J lost 5 bases, V lost 5 bases, and 6 bases had no gene match. From germline, CDR1 is MDHEN and CDR2 SYDVKM. The CDR3 covers 14 residues. The CDR3 bases are TGTGCCAGCAGTCCCGGGGACAGAGATCAGCCCCAGCATTTT. This sequence encodes CASSPGDRDQPQHF.

Only one count was recorded for this clone. The chain employs TRBV4-2 and TRBJ2-5; TRBD2 agrees at 11 bases. The germline V gene has CDR1 LGHNA and CDR2 YNFKEQ. CDR3 size: 17 residues. V lost 1 base, J lost 5 bases, and 9 bases stayed unmatched. This CDR3 reads CASSQATTSGSRETQYF. The DNA for the CDR3 is TGTGCCAGCAGCCAAGCCACCACTAGCGGGAGTAGGGAGACCCAGTACTTC.

The rearrangement uses TRBV7-2 and TRBJ2-7; TRBD2 matches 13 bases. The CDR3 has 17 residues. CDR1 is SGHTA and CDR2 is FQGNSA in the germline V gene. With 1 base clipped from V and 6 bases from J, the junction kept 9 bases outside the gene matches. The CDR3 region has the DNA TGTGCCAGCAGCTTAGTTGCAAGACTAGCGGGAGGAATCGAGCAGTACTTC. Residues: CASSLVARLAGGIEQYF.

This chain uses TRBV7-3 with TRBJ2-2, with D possibly TRBD2 on 5 matching bases. CDR3 size: 16 residues. Germline-derived CDR1 and CDR2 are SGHTA and FQGTGA. Trimming removed 0 bases from V and 6 bases from J, with 14 bases in between. CDR3 sequence reads: CASSLTTTTGAGELFF. CDR3 DNA: TGTGCCAGCAGCTTAACGACCACTACCGGGGCCGGGGAGCTGTTTTTT.

The genes are TRBV7-2 and TRBJ2-7; D is possibly TRBD1 or TRBD2 (5 bases each). The germline V and J ends were trimmed by 2 bases and 5 bases, with 13 bases remaining between them. This CDR3 has 14 residues. Looked up from germline, CDR1 is SGHTA and CDR2 is FQGNSA. The CDR3: CASSLLGVGHEQYF. CDR3 nucleotides: TGTGCCAGCAGCTTATTGGGGGTAGGCCACGAGCAGTACTTC.

The V gene is TRBV5-5, the J gene TRBJ1-4, with 10 nucleotides matching TRBD1. Trimming cost V 1 base and J 8 bases; bases outside gene matches: 2. The CDR3 consists of 14 residues. Germline assignment: CDR1 SGHKS and CDR2 YYEKEE (reference sequence). As DNA, the CDR3 is TGTGCCAGCAGCTTGAGACAGGGGGCAGAAAAACTGTTTTTT. Its protein is CASSLRQGAEKLFF.